This record covers a single T cell receptor (beta chain). Its antigen is still unknown. Germline values: CDR1 MDHEN, CDR2 SYDVKM. Trimming pared 4 bases from V and 6 bases from J, leaving 13 bases between. The CDR3 has 15 residues. TCRdb ran MiXCR on the PCR reads and lists one entry per CDR3 protein. The data show some 580,000 distinct CDR3 sequences, roughly 27% seen once. This record comes from a study of molecular identifiers for immune sequencing clone quantification. General study findings and limits: With a barcode shared among identical TCR molecules, highly expanded clone sizes could be underestimated.

This sequence was found in a human donor in good health. Some libraries in this study had Jurkat cell RNA spiked in. The material sequenced was naive CD8+ T cells from blood, with Jurkat cell RNA spiked in. Subset reported: FACS-sorted CD8+CD4-CCR7+CD45RA+ naive T cells. The genes are TRBV28 and TRBJ1-6; tentative D call: TRBD1 (5 bases). For the CDR3, the DNA is TGTGCCAGCAGTTCCTCCGGGACGGTTAATTCACCCCTCCACTTT. Amino acid sequence: CASSSSGTVNSPLHF.